A single sample is the source of the 8 T cell receptor beta chains below, sequenced in a study of shared clonotypes between healthy human individuals. Here immunoSEQ multiplex PCR was the method, and the copy in TCRdb shows in-frame clones only, minus some. This table holds fewer than 1.4 million clones, around three quarters found once. Input material: memory CD4+ T cells from PBMCs. Subset reported: CD45RA-negative fraction. All receptors derive from a man aged 18 to 29 in good health. Some clones in this sample may be carry-over from other donors' samples.

This chain joins TRBV2 and TRBJ2-1; no clear D. The ends were cut back, 6 bases at V and 8 bases at J, with 14 bases in the middle. CDR1 is SNHLY and CDR2 is FYNNEI in the germline V gene. The CDR3 spans 13 residues. CDR3 residues: CASRLGLGYEQFF. CDR3 nucleotide sequence: TGTGCCAGCAGGTTGGGTTTGGGCTATGAGCAGTTCTTC.

The chain combines TRBV28 with TRBJ2-1, with D tentatively TRBD2 (7 bases). The CDR3 is 14 residues long. The germline V and J ends were trimmed by 10 bases and 7 bases, with 20 bases remaining between them. The germline CDR1 and CDR2 sequences are MDHEN and SYDVKM. The CDR3 DNA sequence: TGTGCCACACTTGGGGGGGCAGGGAGGAATGAGCAGTTCTTC. This encodes CATLGGAGRNEQFF.

This clone has a handful of counts. The genes are TRBV5-4 and TRBJ2-2; a weak D match, TRBD1 (5 bases). The germline CDR1 and CDR2 sequences are SGHNT and YYREEE (reference sequence). V lost 3 bases, J lost 0 bases, and 6 bases lay in between. The CDR3 has 14 amino acids. The CDR3 here is CASSSTANTGELFF. The CDR3 region has the DNA TGTGCCAGCAGCTCGACAGCGAACACCGGGGAGCTGTTTTTT.

In DNA form, the CDR3 reads TGTGCCAGCAGCCGCCGTGCGGGAGTCTCCTACGAGCAGTACTTC. Protein product: CASSRRAGVSYEQYF. V usage is TRBV5-4 and J usage is TRBJ2-7; 7 bases are shared with TRBD2. The CDR3 covers 15 residues. V was pared by 4 bases and J by 0 bases, with 7 bases of the junction left unmatched. Germline CDR1 is SGHNT and CDR2 is YYREEE (reference sequence).

The rearrangement links TRBV28 to TRBJ1-5; D is unresolved. The V end was cut by 1 base, the J end by 0 bases, with 16 bases between. The CDR3 has 18 amino acids. Germline V gene data show CDR1 as MDHEN and CDR2 as SYDVKM. This CDR3 reads CASSLLFRPAYSNQPQHF. Here the CDR3 DNA reads TGTGCCAGCAGTTTATTGTTCCGGCCAGCTTATAGCAATCAGCCCCAGCATTTT.

The chain links TRBV19 to TRBJ1-1; D is uncertain. The CDR3 totals 15 residues. The germline V gene has CDR1 LNHDA and CDR2 SQIVND (reference sequence). Between the trimmed V and J ends, which lost 5 bases and 0 bases, there was a span of 13 bases. CDR3 nucleotides: TGTGCCAGTAGTGTATACAGCAACTTGAACACTGAAGCTTTCTTT. This gives the protein CASSVYSNLNTEAFF.

The DNA for the CDR3 is TGCGCCAGCAGCCCGAATGGACAGGGTAGTGGGACCCAGTACTTC. This sequence encodes CASSPNGQGSGTQYF. The rearrangement links TRBV5-1 to TRBJ2-5; 8 bases are shared with TRBD1. The CDR3 extends over 15 amino acids. Trimming took 4 bases from V and 7 from J; bases not matched to a gene: 12. Germline-derived CDR1 and CDR2 are SGHRS and YFSETQ.

This clone came up once. The chain employs TRBV4-1 and TRBJ2-7; 13 bases are shared with TRBD2. The CDR3 loop spans 17 amino acids. The trim removed 2 bases at V and 2 bases at J, leaving 6 bases unmatched. Germline V CDR1 and CDR2: MGHRA, YSYEKL. The CDR3 DNA sequence: TGCGCCAGCAGCCAATACTATGGGACTAGCGGGGCCTACGAGCAGTACTTC. Protein sequence: CASSQYYGTSGAYEQYF.